This T cell receptor beta chain originates from a study of cytomegalovirus exposure and HLA in healthy donors. Germline CDR1 SGDLS, CDR2 YYNGEE. The CDR3 consists of 22 residues. Trimming shortened V by 0 bases and J by 0 bases, and 27 bases separated the two germline ends. PCR amplification relied on 60 Vbeta primers (plus 13 Jbeta primers). This table comes from immunoSEQ multiplex PCR, and its TCRdb copy is limited to in-frame clones, with some not included. The sample holds approximately 240,000 clones, around 89% seen once. What was sequenced was PBMCs. The rearrangement links TRBV9 to TRBJ1-4, with no clear D. The clonotype was recovered from a woman between 18 and 29 years old in good health and CMV-seronegative. CDR3 sequence (DNA): TGTGCCAGCAGCGTAGTGCGGCTGGGGAGGCAACTAGCTCTTGCAACTAATGAAAAACTGTTTTTT. It codes for CASSVVRLGRQLALATNEKLFF.